The 21 T cell receptor beta chains below come from one sample, sequenced in a study of cytomegalovirus exposure and HLA in healthy donors. The method was immunoSEQ multiplex PCR; TCRdb's version includes in-frame clones alone and lacks a portion of them. This table has under 250,000 clones, about 81% appearing once. Sequenced input: PBMCs. Receptor source: a woman aged 25 to 39 in good health and CMV-seronegative.

This sequence joins TRBV7-2 and TRBJ2-7; no definite D call. Deletions cut 5 bases from V and 3 bases from J, with 11 bases between. The germline gives CDR1 SGHTA, CDR2 FQGNSA. The CDR3 consists of 13 residues. Written as DNA, the CDR3 is TGTGCCAGCAGCCTGGGCTTGGGCTACGAGCAGTACTTC. It yields the protein CASSLGLGYEQYF.

This clone was found a few times. The CDR3 protein is CASSLGVKPYEQYF. The DNA for the CDR3 is TGTGCCAGCAGCTTAGGGGTAAAACCCTACGAGCAGTACTTC. The J gene is TRBJ2-7, the V gene TRBV5-4, with D possibly TRBD1 on 5 matching bases. Trimming stripped 2 bases from V and 2 bases from J, with 11 bases between. Germline V CDR1 and CDR2: SGHNT, YYREEE (reference sequence). CDR3 size: 14 residues.

This clone was recorded a few times. This rearrangement joins TRBV19 to TRBJ1-2; 8 bases are a match to TRBD1. Germline CDR1 LNHDA, CDR2 SQIVND (reference sequence). Trimming cost V 6 bases and J 3 bases; bases outside gene matches: 9. CDR3 length equals 15 residues. CDR3 residues: CASRLNRGDDYGYTF. The CDR3 coding sequence is TGTGCCAGTAGGCTAAACAGGGGGGACGACTATGGCTACACCTTC.

The chain combines TRBV6-1 with TRBJ2-3; D gene unclear. This CDR3 region has 11 residues. Germline V gene lookup returns CDR1 MNHNS and CDR2 SASEGT. Trimming left V 5 bases short and J 10 bases short, with 10 bases between. CDR3 nucleotides: TGTGCCAGCAGTCTTCCTATCGCGCAGTATTTT. As protein: CASSLPIAQYF.

V gene TRBV5-1 combines with J gene TRBJ2-5, with TRBD1 matching 10 bases. Germline-derived CDR1 and CDR2 are SGHRS and YFSETQ. This CDR3 region has 14 residues. Trimming cost V 3 bases and J 4 bases; bases outside gene matches: 3. The DNA of the CDR3 is TGCGCCAGCAGCTGGACAGGGGGAGGAGAGACCCAGTACTTC. Its translation is CASSWTGGGETQYF.

This clone was detected only a few times. The rearrangement links TRBV2 to TRBJ1-1; 8 bases agree with TRBD1. After removal of 6 bases from V and 0 bases from J, the junction contained 9 bases not matched to a gene. Germline CDR1 and CDR2: SNHLY and FYNNEI. The CDR3 is 16 amino acids. For the CDR3, the DNA is TGTGCCAGCAGGCCCAGGGGGCTATCCGTGAACACTGAAGCTTTCTTT. Translating it yields CASRPRGLSVNTEAFF.

A remark on this clone: This specimen includes other DNA sequences encoding the same CDR3. The J gene is TRBJ1-2, the V gene TRBV27; 7 bases map to TRBD1. The CDR3 has 14 amino acids. CDR1 and CDR2 from the germline V gene are MNHEY and SMNVEV (reference sequence). V lost 2 bases, J lost 5 bases, and 5 bases stayed unmatched. CDR3 nucleotide sequence: TGTGCCAGCAGTTTACAGGGCAGGGGGTATGGCTACACCTTC. It codes for CASSLQGRGYGYTF.

This clone was seen only once. This chain uses TRBV9 with TRBJ1-6; no clear D gene. There are 16 residues in the CDR3. The germline gives CDR1 SGDLS, CDR2 YYNGEE. Trimming pared 0 bases from V and 2 bases from J, leaving 9 bases between. The CDR3, as DNA: TGTGCCAGCAGCGTAGCCGGGAAACCCTATAATTCACCCCTCCACTTT. Protein: CASSVAGKPYNSPLHF.

The chain couples TRBV28 to TRBJ1-5; D gene ambiguous. CDR3 size: 14 residues. Germline V lookup: CDR1 MDHEN, CDR2 SYDVKM. V lost 5 bases and J 5 bases, leaving 13 bases between the germline ends. The CDR3 here is CASSPMGPDQPQHF. CDR3 coding DNA: TGTGCCAGCAGTCCCATGGGCCCCGATCAGCCCCAGCATTTT.

J is TRBJ2-7 and V is TRBV9; TRBD1 matches at 9 bases. Trimming took 2 bases from V and 7 from J; bases not matched to a gene: 1. Germline V gene sequence: CDR1 SGDLS, CDR2 YYNGEE. The CDR3 is made up of 12 amino acids. DNA for the CDR3: TGTGCCAGCAGCGTGGACAGGGGTGAGCAGTACTTC. Encoded protein: CASSVDRGEQYF. Full variable domain (remainder filled in from reference TRBV9 and TRBJ2-7): DSGVTQTPKHLITATGQRVTLRCSPRSGDLSVYWYQQSLDQGLQFLIQYYNGEERAKGNILERFSAQQFPDLHSELNLSSLELGDSALYFCASSVDRGEQYFGPGTRLTVT.

The V and J genes are TRBV5-1 and TRBJ1-1, with TRBD1 identical over 8 bases. Germline V gene data show CDR1 as SGHRS and CDR2 as YFSETQ. This CDR3 comprises 14 residues. The V segment lost 5 bases and the J segment 6 bases; nucleotides outside the gene matches: 9. The CDR3 coding sequence is TGCGCCAGCAGATGGACAGGGAGTGAGCCTGAAGCTTTCTTT. Amino acids: CASRWTGSEPEAFF.

The chain has TRBV6-1 and TRBJ2-7; perhaps TRBD1 as D (5 bases). Trimming stripped 5 bases from V and 4 bases from J, with 12 bases between. Germline CDR1 reads MNHNS; CDR2 reads SASEGT. The CDR3 spans 13 residues. The CDR3 here is CASSSQGAYEQYF. CDR3 sequence (DNA): TGTGCCAGCAGTTCCCAGGGCGCTTACGAGCAGTACTTC.

The V and J genes are TRBV11-2 and TRBJ2-1, with D hard to call. This CDR3 has 13 residues. V was clipped by 0 bases and J by 5 bases, with 5 bases between them. Germline-derived CDR1 and CDR2 are SGHAT and FQNNGV. CDR3 sequence: CASSLDRDNEQFF. CDR3 coding DNA: TGTGCCAGCAGCTTAGATCGGGACAATGAGCAGTTCTTC.

This rearrangement joins TRBV6-6 to TRBJ2-5; the match to TRBD1 covers 7 bases. This CDR3 spans 14 amino acids. The V gene end was trimmed by 6 bases and the J gene end by 4 bases; junction bases not matched to a gene: 8. Germline CDR1 and CDR2: MNHNY and SVGAGI (reference sequence). The CDR3 DNA sequence: TGTGCCAGCAGCGCAGGGGGAAGGGTAGAGACCCAGTACTTC. Translation gives CASSAGGRVETQYF.

This chain joins TRBV27 and TRBJ2-1, with D unclear. Germline V CDR1 and CDR2: MNHEY, SMNVEV (reference sequence). V was trimmed by 2 bases and J by 6 bases, leaving 17 bases between them. This CDR3 is 16 amino acids long. In nucleotides, the CDR3 is TGTGCCAGCAGTTTAGATCGTAGCCTAGGAGCCAATGAGCAGTTCTTC. As protein: CASSLDRSLGANEQFF.

The V and J genes are TRBV6-1 and TRBJ2-7; 8 positions match TRBD1. The V gene end was trimmed by 2 bases and the J gene end by 6 bases; junction bases not matched to a gene: 9. CDR3 length: 15 residues. Germline CDR1 MNHNS, CDR2 SASEGT. The DNA of the CDR3 is TGTGCCAGCAGTGAATCCCGGACAGGGATCTCCGAGCAGTACTTC. Translating gives CASSESRTGISEQYF.

This chain uses TRBV2 with TRBJ1-1; D gene unclear. This CDR3 comprises 17 residues. Germline V CDR1 and CDR2: SNHLY, FYNNEI. The V gene lost 7 bases and the J gene lost 0 bases, with 21 bases spanning the gap. The CDR3 loop is CASKVGQITELNTEAFF. The CDR3 bases are TGTGCCAGCAAGGTTGGGCAAATAACTGAACTGAACACTGAAGCTTTCTTT.

The V call is TRBV6-1, the J call TRBJ2-4; no reliable D call. This CDR3 is built from 14 residues. From germline, CDR1 is MNHNS and CDR2 SASEGT. Trimming stripped 2 bases from V and 1 base from J, with 6 bases between. CDR3 nucleotides: TGTGCCAGCAGTGAACCCGGGGCCAAAAACATTCAGTACTTC. Protein sequence: CASSEPGAKNIQYF.

The chain is built from TRBV28 and TRBJ1-6; 8 nucleotides agree with TRBD1. The CDR3 covers 15 residues. The germline CDR1 and CDR2 sequences are MDHEN and SYDVKM. V trimming: 6 bases; J trimming: 6 bases; junction bases outside the gene matches: 7. This chain's CDR3 is CASRTDRASNSPLHF. CDR3 in DNA: TGTGCCAGCAGAACGGACAGGGCCTCTAATTCACCCCTCCACTTT.

The rearrangement uses TRBV28 and TRBJ1-1, with TRBD1 matching over 8 bases. This CDR3 is built from 12 residues. Germline trimming cut 4 bases from V and 8 bases from J; bases unmatched to any gene: 3. Germline loops: CDR1 MDHEN, CDR2 SYDVKM. DNA for the CDR3: TGTGCCAGCAGTTCCAGGGGGCCAGAAGCTTTCTTT. The encoded protein is CASSSRGPEAFF.

The chain uses TRBV29-1 and TRBJ2-5, with 9 bases fitting TRBD2. Germline lookup yields CDR1 SQVTM and CDR2 ANQGSEA. The CDR3 runs to 13 residues. V was clipped by 1 base and J by 5 bases; unmatched bases: 2. This CDR3 reads CSVEGGGAETQYF. As DNA, the CDR3 is TGCAGCGTTGAAGGCGGGGGGGCTGAGACCCAGTACTTC.